This T cell receptor (beta chain) was obtained from a study of T cell responses to AZD1222 COVID-19 vaccine. The table came from immunoSEQ multiplex PCR; TCRdb's copy has only in-frame clones and leaves some out. Of roughly 80,000 clones listed, approximately 90% were seen once; the top ten hold approximately 8%. Germline V gene sequence: CDR1 SEHNR, CDR2 FQNEAQ (reference sequence). V was clipped by 2 bases and J by 7 bases, with 12 bases between them. CDR3 length equals 14 residues. The sequences come from peripheral blood, collected 28 days after the second AZD1222 dose. This receptor was obtained from an adult who received the AZD1222 COVID-19 vaccine. The chain employs TRBV7-9 and TRBJ2-1; D is perhaps TRBD1 (6 bases). The CDR3 loop reads CASSLQGRMNEQFF. Written as DNA, the CDR3 is TGTGCCAGCAGCTTACAGGGGAGAATGAATGAGCAGTTCTTC.